The 10 T cell receptor beta chains below were found in one sample sequenced in a study of shared clonotypes between healthy human individuals. Measured with immunoSEQ multiplex PCR; TCRdb has only the in-frame clones, and not every one. This table holds 1.5 million to 2.5 million clones, 85% to 95% found once. Naive CD8 cells were CD45RO-negative, positively selected for CCR7, excluding terminally differentiated effector memory CD45RA+ cells. Sequencing used naive CD8+ T cells sorted from blood. Receptors were obtained from a man aged 18 to 35 in good health.

DNA for the CDR3: TGTGCCAGCAGTCCCTTTAGCGGGAGGGCCGTGAATGAGCAGTTCTTC. Amino acid sequence: CASSPFSGRAVNEQFF. The V call is TRBV6-6, the J call TRBJ2-1; 11 bases are shared with TRBD2. Germline V gene lookup returns CDR1 MNHNY and CDR2 SVGAGI (reference sequence). Trimming cost V 5 bases and J 7 bases; bases outside gene matches: 10. This CDR3 is built from 16 residues.

The V and J genes are TRBV29-1 and TRBJ2-1; TRBD2 matches at 10 bases. Unmatched junction bases numbered 9, after V lost 8 bases and J lost 8 bases. Germline CDR1 SQVTM, CDR2 ANQGSEA. The length of the CDR3 is 13 residues. CDR3 sequence (DNA): TGCAGCACCGCCCCGGGACTAGCGTATGAGCAGTTCTTC. Translation gives CSTAPGLAYEQFF.

This clone was picked up one time. The CDR3 DNA follows: TGTGCCAGCAGTTACAGGGACGGGGATGAGCAGTTCTTC. Translated: CASSYRDGDEQFF. J is TRBJ2-1 and V is TRBV28; TRBD1 is a possible D gene (6 bases). Trimming removed 4 bases at V and 8 bases at J, with 12 bases between. The CDR3 has 13 residues. Per germline, CDR1 MDHEN and CDR2 SYDVKM. The whole variable domain, filled in from reference TRBV28 and TRBJ2-1, reads DVKVTQSSRYLVKRTGEKVFLECVQDMDHENMFWYRQDPGLGLRLIYFSYDVKMKEKGDIPEGYSVSREKKERFSLILESASTNQTSMYLCASSYRDGDEQFFGPGTRLTVL.

The V call is TRBV28, the J call TRBJ1-4; 8 nucleotides match TRBD1. The CDR3 totals 16 residues. Germline V gene data show CDR1 as MDHEN and CDR2 as SYDVKM. V lost 3 bases and J lost 4; bases outside the gene matches: 7. The CDR3 is CASSLVPTGVNEKLFF. The CDR3, as DNA: TGTGCCAGCAGTTTGGTCCCGACAGGGGTTAATGAAAAACTGTTTTTT.

The gene calls are TRBV4-3 and TRBJ2-3, with 11 positions matching TRBD2. V trimming: 1 base; J trimming: 4 bases; junction bases outside the gene matches: 7. The CDR3 has 17 amino acids. The germline gives CDR1 LGHNA, CDR2 YSLEER. The CDR3 sequence is CASSQVVAGGVADTQYF. The CDR3 bases are TGCGCCAGCAGCCAAGTAGTAGCGGGAGGGGTCGCAGATACGCAGTATTTT.

The chain combines TRBV27 with TRBJ2-2, with 10 bases fitting TRBD2. V lost 5 bases to trimming and J lost 3 bases; unmatched junction nucleotides: 9. Germline V gives CDR1 MNHEY, CDR2 SMNVEV (reference sequence). This CDR3 is 17 amino acids long. Written as DNA, the CDR3 is TGTGCCAGCAGTCCCAACAGCGGGGGGGCCTACACCGGGGAGCTGTTTTTT. Its translation is CASSPNSGGAYTGELFF.

This chain links TRBV9 with TRBJ1-4; perhaps TRBD1 as D (5 bases). Trimming took 7 bases from V and 4 from J, leaving 11 bases between them. Germline loops: CDR1 SGDLS, CDR2 YYNGEE. This CDR3 has 13 residues. CDR3 residues: CASVRGVNEKLFF. The CDR3 DNA sequence: TGTGCCAGCGTCCGGGGGGTTAATGAAAAACTGTTTTTT. The whole variable domain, filled in from reference TRBV9 and TRBJ1-4, reads DSGVTQTPKHLITATGQRVTLRCSPRSGDLSVYWYQQSLDQGLQFLIQYYNGEERAKGNILERFSAQQFPDLHSELNLSSLELGDSALYFCASVRGVNEKLFFGSGTQLSVL.

As for this clone: Other DNA variants within this sample encode the same CDR3. The V gene is TRBV11-2, the J gene TRBJ2-7; 7 nucleotides align to TRBD1. The CDR3 runs to 15 residues. Trimming cost V 1 base and J 2 bases; bases outside gene matches: 5. CDR1 and CDR2 from the germline V gene are SGHAT and FQNNGV. The CDR3 DNA reads as TGTGCCAGCAGCTTAGGGGCAGGGGGAACCTACGAGCAGTACTTC. Amino acid sequence: CASSLGAGGTYEQYF.

The J gene is TRBJ1-1, the V gene TRBV5-4; D remains unclear. Germline V gene lookup returns CDR1 SGHNT and CDR2 YYREEE (reference sequence). The CDR3 is made up of 12 amino acids. Trimming stripped 3 bases from V and 8 bases from J, with 11 bases between. The CDR3 DNA reads as TGTGCCAGCAGCTCAACCCGCGGGGAAGCTTTCTTT. Residues: CASSSTRGEAFF.

The chain joins TRBV15 to TRBJ2-5, with D perhaps TRBD1 (6 bases). CDR3 length: 15 residues. V lost 1 base and J 3 bases, leaving 12 bases between the germline ends. Germline CDR1 and CDR2: LNHNV and YYDKDF (reference sequence). The CDR3 coding sequence is TGTGCCACCAGCAGAGTGACAGGCAGTAAAGAGACCCAGTACTTC. Translated, it gives CATSRVTGSKETQYF.